Sequencing of this T cell receptor beta chain was carried out in a study of blood T cell repertoires in COVID-19. Sequencing used immunoSEQ multiplex PCR; TCRdb keeps in-frame clones, though not all of them. This sample has roughly 190,000 clones, with 88% found just once. There are 15 residues in the CDR3. V was cut by 2 bases and J by 4 bases, with 12 bases left in between. Germline V gene sequence: CDR1 SGHRS, CDR2 YFSETQ. The chain joins TRBV5-1 to TRBJ2-2, with D perhaps matching TRBD1 (5 bases). Specimen: peripheral blood. This TCR was sampled from a man between 35 and 55 years old with active or convalescent COVID-19. This CDR3 is CASSFWQGGTGELFF. CDR3 sequence (DNA): TGCGCCAGCAGCTTCTGGCAGGGCGGCACCGGGGAGCTGTTTTTT.